This passage covers 30 T cell receptor beta chains from one sample sequenced in a study of T cell responses to AZD1222 COVID-19 vaccine. Data came from immunoSEQ multiplex PCR; TCRdb stores just in-frame clones and leaves some out. The sample includes 80,000 to 100,000 clones, 70% to 90% of them seen just once. The input for sequencing was peripheral blood, taken 28 days after the second AZD1222 dose. These receptors came from an adult who received the AZD1222 COVID-19 vaccine.

The genes are TRBV5-4 and TRBJ2-5, with a possible D match to TRBD1 (5 bases). The V gene's germline CDR1 is SGHNT and CDR2 YYREEE (reference sequence). V dropped 3 bases and J dropped 3 bases, with 9 bases sitting between them. CDR3 length: 13 amino acids. DNA for the CDR3: TGTGCCAGCAGCTCCCGACAGAAAGAGACCCAGTACTTC. Protein product: CASSSRQKETQYF. The whole variable domain, filled in from reference TRBV5-4 and TRBJ2-5, reads ETGVTQSPTHLIKTRGQQVTLRCSSQSGHNTVSWYQQALGQGPQFIFQYYREEENGRGNFPPRFSGLQFPNYSSELNVNALELDDSALYLCASSSRQKETQYFGPGTRLLVL.

CDR3 in amino acids: CSVHQWGESGNTIYF. The DNA of the CDR3 is TGCAGCGTTCACCAATGGGGGGAGTCTGGAAACACCATATATTTT. The chain links TRBV29-1 to TRBJ1-3, with D perhaps TRBD1 (5 bases). Germline CDR1 reads SQVTM; CDR2 reads ANQGSEA. The length of the CDR3 is 15 residues. V was cut by 5 bases and J by 1 base, with 15 bases left in between.

V usage is TRBV4-3 and J usage is TRBJ1-2; 10 nucleotides align to TRBD1. There are 13 residues in the CDR3. J was trimmed by 8 bases and V by 6 bases; bases with no gene match: 6. The germline gives CDR1 LGHNA, CDR2 YSLEER. The CDR3 coding sequence is TGCGCCAGCAGTAGACAGGGGGCGGACGGCTACACCTTC. Translating it yields CASSRQGADGYTF.

The V call is TRBV18, the J call TRBJ1-5; D gene ambiguous. The CDR3 is 13 residues long. From germline, CDR1 is KGHSH and CDR2 LQKENI. Trimming stripped 6 bases from V and 7 bases from J, with 13 bases between. The CDR3 DNA reads TGTGCCAGCTCCCCGGAGGATCGGCAGCCCCAGCATTTT. Translation gives CASSPEDRQPQHF.

This sequence joins TRBV28 and TRBJ1-5; 12 positions agree with TRBD1. After removal of 3 bases from V and 7 bases from J, the junction contained 13 bases not matched to a gene. This CDR3 is built from 18 residues. Per germline, CDR1 MDHEN and CDR2 SYDVKM. DNA of the CDR3: TGTGCCAGCAGTTTTTTCGGGACAGGGGGCGCGAGGTGGCAGCCCCAGCATTTT. Its translation is CASSFFGTGGARWQPQHF. The full variable domain, completed using reference TRBV28 and TRBJ1-5, is DVKVTQSSRYLVKRTGEKVFLECVQDMDHENMFWYRQDPGLGLRLIYFSYDVKMKEKGDIPEGYSVSREKKERFSLILESASTNQTSMYLCASSFFGTGGARWQPQHFGDGTRLSIL.

This clone was seen just once. This chain links TRBV9 with TRBJ2-2, with no clear D. Looked up from germline, CDR1 is SGDLS and CDR2 is YYNGEE. The CDR3 spans 19 residues. Trimming left V 4 bases short and J 2 bases short, with 24 bases between. DNA for the CDR3: TGTGCCAGCAGCCCAAGATCTGGGATCTCCCCACTAAACACCGGGGAGCTGTTTTTT. This gives the protein CASSPRSGISPLNTGELFF.

Worth noting for this clone: Sequence at one end of the junction differs from germline and may be a read error. This chain uses TRBV20-1 with TRBJ2-7; D is ambiguous. There are 11 residues in the CDR3. Germline V CDR1 and CDR2: DFQATT, SNEGSKA (reference sequence). Here the CDR3 DNA reads TGCAGTGCTAGAGTCTTAGGGTTAAAAGGATTC. Its protein product is CSARVLGLKGF.

The rearrangement uses TRBV7-2 and TRBJ1-2, with D perhaps matching TRBD1 (5 bases). Germline CDR1 is SGHTA and CDR2 is FQGNSA. V was trimmed by 5 bases and J by 4 bases, leaving 17 bases between them. This CDR3 contains 15 residues. The CDR3 here is CASSRDASLPYGYTF. The CDR3 DNA reads as TGTGCCAGCAGCCGGGACGCATCGCTTCCCTATGGCTACACCTTC. The full variable domain, in which reference TRBV7-2 and TRBJ1-2 provide the parts outside the CDR3, is GAGVSQSPSNKVTEKGKDVELRCDPISGHTALYWYRQSLGQGLEFLIYFQGNSAPDKSGLPSDRFSAERTGGSVSTLTIQRTQQEDSAVYLCASSRDASLPYGYTFGSGTRLTVV.

The rearrangement links TRBV12-5 to TRBJ2-7; 7 bases fit TRBD1. Germline V gene lookup returns CDR1 LGHNT and CDR2 FRNRAP. CDR3 length equals 14 residues. Germline trimming cut 6 bases from V and 2 bases from J; bases unmatched to any gene: 7. CDR3 nucleotides: TGTGCTAGTGGACCACAGGGGCACGCCTACGAGCAGTACTTC. Translation gives CASGPQGHAYEQYF. Combining the CDR3 with reference TRBV12-5 and TRBJ2-7 gives the whole variable domain DARVTQTPRHKVTEMGQEVTMRCQPILGHNTVFWYRQTMMQGLELLAYFRNRAPLDDSGMPKDRFSAEMPDATLATLKIQPSEPRDSAVYFCASGPQGHAYEQYFGPGTRLTVT.

The chain couples TRBV6-5 to TRBJ2-2, with D maybe TRBD1 (6 bases). The length of the CDR3 is 14 residues. V dropped 7 bases and J dropped 1 base, with 10 bases sitting between them. Germline loops: CDR1 MNHEY, CDR2 SVGAGI. The CDR3 DNA is TGTGCCAGCACCCGACAGGAGAACACCGGGGAGCTGTTTTTT. Protein: CASTRQENTGELFF.

The genes are TRBV28 and TRBJ1-2; no definite D call. Trimming left V 6 bases short and J 4 bases short, with 12 bases between. The CDR3 has 13 amino acids. The germline gives CDR1 MDHEN, CDR2 SYDVKM. The CDR3 DNA reads TGTGCCAGCAGCCAGAATCCCGCCTATGGCTACACCTTC. Protein: CASSQNPAYGYTF.

This rearrangement joins TRBV3-1 (or the pseudogene TRBV3-2) to TRBJ1-2; TRBD1 matches 9 bases. The CDR3 covers 16 residues. Germline values: CDR1 LGHDT, CDR2 YNNKEL (reference sequence). V was clipped by 3 bases and J by 0 bases; unmatched bases: 5. CDR3 amino acids: CASSQRDRASNYGYTF. The CDR3 DNA reads TGTGCCAGCAGCCAGAGGGACAGGGCGTCTAACTATGGCTACACCTTC.

The chain employs TRBV7-8 and TRBJ1-6, with 7 positions matching TRBD1. Germline V lookup: CDR1 SGHVS, CDR2 FQNEAQ. CDR3 length equals 12 residues. Trimming took 5 bases from V and 13 from J; bases not matched to a gene: 5. The CDR3 loop is CASSPGGRPLHF. The CDR3 nucleotides read TGTGCCAGCAGCCCAGGGGGGCGGCCCCTCCACTTT.

The rearrangement uses TRBV7-6 and TRBJ1-6, with a tentative D call TRBD1 (6 bases). The CDR3 is 16 residues long. V lost 5 bases to trimming and J lost 3 bases, with 14 bases between them. Germline CDR1 reads SGHVS; CDR2 reads FNYEAQ. The CDR3 nucleotides are TGTGCCAGCAGCCAAGAGGGGGGATTCTATAATTCACCCCTCCACTTT. The encoded protein is CASSQEGGFYNSPLHF.

This chain connects TRBV6-5 to TRBJ1-5; 9 nucleotides line up with TRBD1. Per germline, CDR1 MNHEY and CDR2 SVGAGI. The V and J ends lost 5 bases and 10 bases, in that order; junction bases with no gene match: 9. The CDR3 is 14 residues long. DNA for the CDR3: TGTGCCAGCAGTCCGATACAGGGGGCGTCACCCCAGCATTTT. This encodes CASSPIQGASPQHF.

The chain couples TRBV6-2 or TRBV6-3 to TRBJ1-1; D is unclear. CDR3 length: 15 residues. Trimming pared 0 bases from V and 1 base from J, leaving 9 bases between. From germline, CDR1 is MNHEY and CDR2 SVGEGT. CDR3 loop: CASSYSRWANTEAFF. The CDR3 DNA follows: TGTGCCAGCAGTTACTCCCGGTGGGCGAACACTGAAGCTTTCTTT.

V is TRBV6-5 and J is TRBJ2-1, with D perhaps given as TRBD1 or TRBD2 (5 bases each). The CDR3 contains 13 residues. V lost 0 bases and J 8 bases, leaving 8 bases between the germline ends. Germline V CDR1 and CDR2: MNHEY, SVGAGI. This CDR3 reads CASSYSVGDEQFF. CDR3 DNA sequence: TGTGCCAGCAGTTACTCGGTGGGGGATGAGCAGTTCTTC.

This clone was seen only a few times. The rearrangement uses TRBV19 and TRBJ1-4; TRBD1 agrees at 8 bases. The V gene's germline CDR1 is LNHDA and CDR2 SQIVND (reference sequence). The CDR3 totals 14 residues. The ends lost 4 bases at V and 8 bases at J; junction bases unmatched: 6. In DNA form, the CDR3 reads TGTGCCAGTAGTACCGGCGGGACAGGCGAAAAACTGTTTTTT. This encodes CASSTGGTGEKLFF. The entire variable domain, with the rest obtained from reference TRBV19 and TRBJ1-4, is as follows: DGGITQSPKYLFRKEGQNVTLSCEQNLNHDAMYWYRQDPGQGLRLIYYSQIVNDFQKGDIAEGYSVSREKKESFPLTVTSAQKNPTAFYLCASSTGGTGEKLFFGSGTQLSVL.

The rearrangement links TRBV24-1 to TRBJ2-2; 13 nucleotides align to TRBD2. Trimming at V came to 5 bases and at J to 6 bases, leaving 5 bases not matched to a gene. Germline assignment: CDR1 KGHDR and CDR2 SFDVKD. This CDR3 comprises 16 residues. CDR3 in amino acids: CATSGPGLAGSGELFF. CDR3 in DNA: TGTGCCACCAGTGGCCCGGGACTAGCGGGATCCGGGGAGCTGTTTTTT.

The chain employs TRBV24-1 and TRBJ2-6, with unresolved D. This CDR3 has 15 amino acids. Germline CDR1 KGHDR, CDR2 SFDVKD. V dropped 0 bases and J dropped 0 bases, with 2 bases sitting between them. The CDR3 coding sequence is TGTGCCACCAGTGATTTGAACTCTGGGGCCAACGTCCTGACTTTC. Residues: CATSDLNSGANVLTF.

This clone was counted between two and nine times. The V gene is TRBV9, the J gene TRBJ2-1; 10 bases align to TRBD2. CDR1 SGDLS and CDR2 YYNGEE come from the germline V gene. The J segment lost 2 bases and the V segment lost 0 bases, leaving 8 bases of the junction unmatched. This CDR3 has 18 amino acids. In nucleotides, the CDR3 is TGTGCCAGCAGCGTAGCTTCCCTAGCGGGAGCCACCTACAATGAGCAGTTCTTC. The encoded protein is CASSVASLAGATYNEQFF. The whole variable domain, filled in from reference TRBV9 and TRBJ2-1, reads DSGVTQTPKHLITATGQRVTLRCSPRSGDLSVYWYQQSLDQGLQFLIQYYNGEERAKGNILERFSAQQFPDLHSELNLSSLELGDSALYFCASSVASLAGATYNEQFFGPGTRLTVL.

The J gene is TRBJ1-6, the V gene TRBV6-5; possibly TRBD1 for D (6 bases). The CDR3 totals 15 residues. The germline V gene has CDR1 MNHEY and CDR2 SVGAGI. V gave up 5 bases and J gave up 7 bases, with 15 bases separating them. Here the CDR3 DNA reads TGTGCCAGCAGTACCACAACAGGGAACAATTCACCCCTCCACTTT. Its protein is CASSTTTGNNSPLHF.

This chain joins TRBV15 and TRBJ1-2; TRBD1 aligns across 9 bases. The CDR3 runs 18 residues. Germline CDR1 and CDR2: LNHNV and YYDKDF (reference sequence). V gave up 3 bases and J gave up 8 bases; unmatched junction bases: 19. In nucleotides, the CDR3 is TGTGCCACCAGCAGTTCGTTTCTGGGGGCTGGGACAGGGCGCGGCTACACCTTC. Protein sequence: CATSSSFLGAGTGRGYTF.

The J gene is TRBJ2-7, the V gene TRBV4-3; D perhaps matches TRBD1 (6 bases). V was trimmed by 0 bases and J by 0 bases, leaving 12 bases between them. Germline V gene sequence: CDR1 LGHNA, CDR2 YSLEER. CDR3 length: 16 amino acids. The CDR3 coding sequence is TGCGCCAGCAGCCAAGACGGTGGACAGTCCTCCTACGAGCAGTACTTC. It codes for CASSQDGGQSSYEQYF.

This rearrangement joins TRBV15 to TRBJ1-1; tentative D call: TRBD1 (5 bases). Germline lookup yields CDR1 LNHNV and CDR2 YYDKDF (reference sequence). The CDR3 sequence is 16 residues long. V was shortened by 6 bases and J by 1 base, with 18 bases between the two germline ends. This CDR3 is CATRIPPGPPNTEAFF. The CDR3 DNA reads TGTGCCACCAGGATTCCGCCGGGACCTCCGAACACTGAAGCTTTCTTT. Based on the CDR3 plus reference TRBV15 and TRBJ1-1, the full variable domain is DAMVIQNPRYQVTQFGKPVTLSCSQTLNHNVMYWYQQKSSQAPKLLFHYYDKDFNNEADTPDNFQSRRPNTSFCFLDIRSPGLGDTAMYLCATRIPPGPPNTEAFFGQGTRLTVV.

The V gene is TRBV30, the J gene TRBJ1-5; perhaps TRBD1 as D (5 bases). V was cut by 1 base and J by 3 bases, with 13 bases left in between. The CDR3 runs 15 residues. Looked up from germline, CDR1 is GTSNPN and CDR2 is SVGIG (reference sequence). The CDR3 DNA sequence: TGTGCCTGGAGTGGGGGCAGGGCCAACAATCAGCCCCAGCATTTT. It translates to CAWSGGRANNQPQHF.

This clone appeared once. The chain uses TRBV5-1 and TRBJ1-1; the D is unclear. The ends were cut back, 4 bases at V and 4 bases at J, with 11 bases in the middle. Germline CDR1 reads SGHRS; CDR2 reads YFSETQ. This CDR3 is 13 amino acids long. The CDR3 DNA reads TGCGCCAGCAGCCCCGAGCGAGCCACTGAAGCTTTCTTT. Its protein product is CASSPERATEAFF. Looking up the rest from reference TRBV5-1 and TRBJ1-1 gives the full variable domain: KAGVTQTPRYLIKTRGQQVTLSCSPISGHRSVSWYQQTPGQGLQFLFEYFSETQRNKGNFPGRFSGRQFSNSRSEMNVSTLELGDSALYLCASSPERATEAFFGQGTRLTVV.

The V and J genes are TRBV7-2 and TRBJ2-2; D possibly corresponds to TRBD1 (6 bases). Looked up from germline, CDR1 is SGHTA and CDR2 is FQGNSA. CDR3 size: 16 residues. Trimming cost V 6 bases and J 4 bases, with 18 bases left between them. The CDR3 loop reads CASRKVRDTITGELFF. The CDR3 nucleotides read TGTGCCAGCAGAAAAGTCCGGGACACCATCACCGGGGAGCTGTTTTTT.

The rearrangement links TRBV5-1 to TRBJ2-5; no clear D gene. Germline V gene lookup returns CDR1 SGHRS and CDR2 YFSETQ. This CDR3 has 12 amino acids. Trimming left V 0 bases short and J 0 bases short, with 0 bases between. CDR3 sequence: CASSLDQETQYF. The CDR3 DNA follows: TGCGCCAGCAGCTTGGACCAAGAGACCCAGTACTTC. Together with reference TRBV5-1 and TRBJ2-5, the CDR3 gives the full variable domain: KAGVTQTPRYLIKTRGQQVTLSCSPISGHRSVSWYQQTPGQGLQFLFEYFSETQRNKGNFPGRFSGRQFSNSRSEMNVSTLELGDSALYLCASSLDQETQYFGPGTRLLVL.

This chain uses TRBV5-5 with TRBJ2-2, with D unclear. The V gene lost 4 bases and the J gene lost 3 bases, with 10 bases spanning the gap. This CDR3 is built from 14 residues. Germline V lookup: CDR1 SGHKS, CDR2 YYEKEE (reference sequence). CDR3 sequence: CASSPADYTGELFF. The CDR3 DNA follows: TGTGCCAGCAGCCCCGCAGATTACACCGGGGAGCTGTTTTTT.